The text below deals with one TCR beta chain. CDR3 size: 12 residues. The trim removed 2 bases at V and 5 bases at J, leaving 2 bases unmatched. The germline CDR1 and CDR2 sequences are GTSNPN and SVGIG (reference sequence). The authors' processing: Quantification of nucleated cells was approximated via reference gene primer amplification. Measured with immunoSEQ multiplex PCR; TCRdb has only the in-frame clones, and not every one. V, J and clone size are those of that table, while D and trimming were read from the DNA. Of more than 60,000 clones listed, nearly 90% are singletons. This entry comes from a study of blood T cell repertoires in COVID-19. At the level of the study: Samples came from the United States, Italy and Spain, spanning acute and convalescent COVID-19. T cells, B-cell-depleted T cells, or PBMCs supplied cDNA or gDNA.

The genes are TRBV30 and TRBJ2-5; 7 nucleotides agree with TRBD1. The TCR was taken from a man aged 50 or older with acute or convalescent COVID-19. Sequences were obtained from peripheral blood. CDR3: CAWSQGQETQYF. CDR3 nucleotide sequence: TGTGCCTGGAGTCAGGGACAGGAGACCCAGTACTTC.